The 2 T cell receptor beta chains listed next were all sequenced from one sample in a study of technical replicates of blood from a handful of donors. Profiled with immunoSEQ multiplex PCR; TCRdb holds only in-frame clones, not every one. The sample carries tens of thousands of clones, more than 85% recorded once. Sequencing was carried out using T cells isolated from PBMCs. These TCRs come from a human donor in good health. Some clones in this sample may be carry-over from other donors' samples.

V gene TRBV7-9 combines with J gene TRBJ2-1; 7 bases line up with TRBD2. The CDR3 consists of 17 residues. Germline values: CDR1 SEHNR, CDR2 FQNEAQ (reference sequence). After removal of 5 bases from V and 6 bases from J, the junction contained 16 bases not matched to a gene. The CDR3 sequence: CASSPIPGLKITNEQFF. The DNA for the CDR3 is TGTGCCAGCAGCCCTATCCCGGGACTAAAGATCACCAATGAGCAGTTCTTC.

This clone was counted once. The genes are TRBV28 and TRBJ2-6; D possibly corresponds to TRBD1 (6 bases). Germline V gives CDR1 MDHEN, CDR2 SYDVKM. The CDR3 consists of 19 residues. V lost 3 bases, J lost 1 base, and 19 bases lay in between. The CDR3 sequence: CASSLPPQGIRSGANVLTF. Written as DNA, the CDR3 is TGTGCCAGCAGTTTGCCCCCACAGGGTATACGGTCTGGGGCCAACGTCCTGACTTTC.